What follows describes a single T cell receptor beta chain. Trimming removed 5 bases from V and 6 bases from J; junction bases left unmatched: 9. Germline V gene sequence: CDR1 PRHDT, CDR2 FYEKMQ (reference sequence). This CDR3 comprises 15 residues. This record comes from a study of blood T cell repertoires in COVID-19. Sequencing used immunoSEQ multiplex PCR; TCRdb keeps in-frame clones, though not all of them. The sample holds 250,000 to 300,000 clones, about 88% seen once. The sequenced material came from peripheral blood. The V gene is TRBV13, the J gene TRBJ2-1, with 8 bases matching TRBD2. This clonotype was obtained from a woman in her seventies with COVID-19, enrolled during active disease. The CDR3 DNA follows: TGTGCCAGCAGCCTACCGGGACTAGTAATCAATGAGCAGTTCTTC. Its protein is CASSLPGLVINEQFF. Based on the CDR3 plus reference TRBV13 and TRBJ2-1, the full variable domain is AAGVIQSPRHLIKEKRETATLKCYPIPRHDTVYWYQQGPGQDPQFLISFYEKMQSDKGSIPDRFSAQQFSDYHSELNMSSLELGDSALYFCASSLPGLVINEQFFGPGTRLTVL.